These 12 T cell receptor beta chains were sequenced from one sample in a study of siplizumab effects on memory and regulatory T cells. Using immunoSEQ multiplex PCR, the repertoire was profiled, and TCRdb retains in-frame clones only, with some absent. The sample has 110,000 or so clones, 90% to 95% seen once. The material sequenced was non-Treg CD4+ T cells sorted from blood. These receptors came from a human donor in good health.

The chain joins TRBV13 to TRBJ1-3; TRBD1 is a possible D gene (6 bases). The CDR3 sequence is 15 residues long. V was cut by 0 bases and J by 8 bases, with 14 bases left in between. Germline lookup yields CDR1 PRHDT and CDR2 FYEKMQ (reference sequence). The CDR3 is CASSLGLRGADTIYF. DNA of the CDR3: TGTGCCAGCAGCTTAGGCCTTCGGGGGGCTGACACCATATATTTT.

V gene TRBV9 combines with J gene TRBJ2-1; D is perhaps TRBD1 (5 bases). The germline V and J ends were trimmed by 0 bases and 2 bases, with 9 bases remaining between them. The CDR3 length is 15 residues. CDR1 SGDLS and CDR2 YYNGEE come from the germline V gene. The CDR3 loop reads CASSVGGQPYNEQFF. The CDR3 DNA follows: TGTGCCAGCAGCGTAGGGGGCCAACCCTACAATGAGCAGTTCTTC.

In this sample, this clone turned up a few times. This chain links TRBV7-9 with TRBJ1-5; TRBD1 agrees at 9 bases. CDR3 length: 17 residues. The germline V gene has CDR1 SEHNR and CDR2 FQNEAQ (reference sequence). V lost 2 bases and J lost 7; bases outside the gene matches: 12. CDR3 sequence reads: CASSLCMGQGICQPQHF. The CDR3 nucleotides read TGTGCCAGCAGCTTATGCATGGGACAGGGAATATGCCAGCCCCAGCATTTT.

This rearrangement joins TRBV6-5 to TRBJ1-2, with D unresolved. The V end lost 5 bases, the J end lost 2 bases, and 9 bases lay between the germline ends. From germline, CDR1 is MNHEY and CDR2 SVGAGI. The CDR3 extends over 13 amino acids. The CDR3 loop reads CASSGRGNYGYTF. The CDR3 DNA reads TGTGCCAGCAGTGGGCGGGGAAACTATGGCTACACCTTC.

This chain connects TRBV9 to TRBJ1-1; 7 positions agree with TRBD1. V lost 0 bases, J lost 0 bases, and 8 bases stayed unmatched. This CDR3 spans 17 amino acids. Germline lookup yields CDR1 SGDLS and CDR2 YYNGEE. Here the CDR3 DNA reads TGTGCCAGCAGCGTAGACCCCATAGGACAGGTGAACACTGAAGCTTTCTTT. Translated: CASSVDPIGQVNTEAFF.

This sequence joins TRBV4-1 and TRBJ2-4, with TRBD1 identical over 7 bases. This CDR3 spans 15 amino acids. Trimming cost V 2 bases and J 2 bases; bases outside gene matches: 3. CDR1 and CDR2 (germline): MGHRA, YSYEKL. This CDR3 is CASSQPTGPKNIQYF. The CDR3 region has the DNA TGCGCCAGCAGCCAACCGACAGGGCCCAAAAACATTCAGTACTTC.

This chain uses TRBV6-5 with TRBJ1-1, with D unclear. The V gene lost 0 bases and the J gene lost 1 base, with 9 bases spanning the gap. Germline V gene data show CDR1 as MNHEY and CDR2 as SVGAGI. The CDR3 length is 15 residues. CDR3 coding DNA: TGTGCCAGCAGTTACTCGGTGTCAGGGAACACTGAAGCTTTCTTT. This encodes CASSYSVSGNTEAFF.

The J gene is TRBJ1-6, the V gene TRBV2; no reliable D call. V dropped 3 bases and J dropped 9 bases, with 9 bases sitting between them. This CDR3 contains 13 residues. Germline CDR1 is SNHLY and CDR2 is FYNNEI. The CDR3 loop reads CASSDARSSPLHF. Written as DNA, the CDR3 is TGTGCCAGCAGTGACGCGCGAAGTTCACCCCTCCACTTT. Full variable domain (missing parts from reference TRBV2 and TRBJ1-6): EPEVTQTPSHQVTQMGQEVILRCVPISNHLYFYWYRQILGQKVEFLVSFYNNEISEKSEIFDDQFSVERPDGSNFTLKIRSTKLEDSAMYFCASSDARSSPLHFGNGTRLTVT.

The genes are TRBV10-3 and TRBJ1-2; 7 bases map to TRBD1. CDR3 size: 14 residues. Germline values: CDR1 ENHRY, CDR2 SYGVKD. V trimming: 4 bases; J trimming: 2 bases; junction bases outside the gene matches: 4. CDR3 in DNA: TGTGCCATCAGTGGGGACAGCCCGAACTATGGCTACACCTTC. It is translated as CAISGDSPNYGYTF.

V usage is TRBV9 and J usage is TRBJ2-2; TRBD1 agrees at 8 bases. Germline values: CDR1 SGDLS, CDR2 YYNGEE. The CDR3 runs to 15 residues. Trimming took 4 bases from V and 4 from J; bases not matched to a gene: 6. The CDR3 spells CASSIQGAGTGELFF. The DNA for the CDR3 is TGTGCCAGCAGCATTCAGGGGGCTGGCACCGGGGAGCTGTTTTTT. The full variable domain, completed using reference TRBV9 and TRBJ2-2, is DSGVTQTPKHLITATGQRVTLRCSPRSGDLSVYWYQQSLDQGLQFLIQYYNGEERAKGNILERFSAQQFPDLHSELNLSSLELGDSALYFCASSIQGAGTGELFFGEGSRLTVL.

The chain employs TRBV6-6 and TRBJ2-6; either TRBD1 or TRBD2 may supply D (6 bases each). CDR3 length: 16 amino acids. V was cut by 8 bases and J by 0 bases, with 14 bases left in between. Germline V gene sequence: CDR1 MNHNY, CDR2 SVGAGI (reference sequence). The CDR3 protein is CASFTGRPSGANVLTF. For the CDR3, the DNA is TGTGCCAGCTTCACAGGGAGGCCCTCTGGGGCCAACGTCCTGACTTTC.

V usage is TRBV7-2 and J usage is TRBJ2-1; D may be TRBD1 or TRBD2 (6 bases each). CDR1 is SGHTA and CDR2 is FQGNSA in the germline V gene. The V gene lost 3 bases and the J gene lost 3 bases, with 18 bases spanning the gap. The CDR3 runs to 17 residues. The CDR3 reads CASSFALGGYNYNEQFF. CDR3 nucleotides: TGTGCCAGCAGCTTCGCCCTAGGGGGGTACAACTACAATGAGCAGTTCTTC.